This T cell receptor beta chain was sequenced in a study of cytomegalovirus exposure and HLA in healthy donors (dated by TCRdb to about 2017). With respect to the entire study: An earlier analysis of some 600 of the donors reported 276 Gb of sequence data and roughly 120 million unique TCR beta sequences obtained from about 180 million T cells. Around 320 gigabases of sequencing data and around 87 million unique TCR sequences were included in an early release covering under 650 HLA-typed donors. Of the roughly 400 genotyped donors, over 80% were placed in the genetic ancestry cluster associated with self-reported Caucasian donors. The aim of the study was to test whether cataloging public T cell receptors could identify signatures of past pathogen exposure. The study profiled the T cell repertoires of 500 to 800 subjects by immunosequencing and related them to cytomegalovirus serostatus. In addition to the first cohort of roughly 700 subjects, a separate validation cohort of over 90 different subjects was used. The study combined high-throughput TCR immunosequencing, statistical association of individual TCRs with disease status, and machine learning to predict cytomegalovirus infection status. A later analysis re-analyzed previously published TCR beta repertoires from 650 to 800 donors and added high-resolution HLA genotyping to study TCR occurrence patterns. In the later analysis, no new phenotypic data were used to find candidate immune exposures; instead, reliance was placed on TCR beta sequences and their occurrence across donors. An earlier analysis of several hundred of the donors applied high-throughput TCR beta sequencing to assess whether each TCR beta V gene segment acted as functional or pseudogenic. Donor age, sex, ethnicity and CMV serostatus were compiled together with the repertoire data. In a later genetic analysis, genome-wide SNP genotypes for 398 of the 666 donors were used, and that subset was treated as a discovery cohort. Every discovery cohort repertoire had been produced on one sequencing platform. Class I and class II HLA loci were covered by the typing at four-digit resolution. The number of donors typed differed by locus, with about 629-630 for A, B, C, DRB1 and DQB1, roughly 520 for DQA1, over 600 for DPA1, and some 440 for DPB1. Four to six DR-DQ haplotypes were handled as single units for association and clustering, since linkage in the cohort was strong. Among about 390 genotyped donors of the cohort, an average of approximately 240,000 unique TCR beta nucleotide sequences were sequenced per donor, approximately 20% of them non-productive. What the study reported, not specific to this receptor: A further reported finding was that TCR beta sequences accurately predicted the HLA-A and HLA-B alleles for most subjects in the first cohort. Compared with equally common non-associated chains, HLA-associated TCR beta chains in a later analysis were more clonally expanded and had lower generation probabilities. A later analysis found that most CMV-associated TCR beta chains appeared HLA-restricted, with HLA associations seemingly driven largely by CMV exposure. A cluster of highly shared sequence variants was judged likely to be a technical artifact of the sequencing pipeline. A later genetic analysis reported fewer N-insertions in productive TCRs among donors in an Asian-associated ancestry cluster than the roughly 670-donor mean. Because counts were too low, about 18 rarely observed V segments, including chromosome 9 orphons, were left out of the earlier analysis of several hundred of the donors. Broadly in line with IMGT annotations, most TCR beta V segments showed up in productive rearrangements about 87% or about 30% of the time in an earlier analysis of roughly 590 of the donors. The only immune exposure information available for the cohort was CMV serostatus. The 87-base-pair reads could not distinguish some IMGT-functional V segments, including TRBV6-2 and TRBV6-3, so those segments were excluded. In a later analysis, several top co-occurrence clusters were reported to appear linked to parvovirus B19, influenza, CMV and Epstein-Barr virus. V-gene and J-gene trimming of TCR beta chains was associated with a missense DCLRE1C variant in a later genetic analysis, and the association was replicated in an independent cohort. In a later analysis, TCR association rates were found to vary across HLA loci, with the most associated TCRs seen for DRB1 alleles and the fewest for HLA-C alleles. Linkage disequilibrium might explain the correlated functional status among segregating V segments, but an unknown experimental factor could not be ruled out. The authors suggested that the approach could potentially be generalized to other disease states and immunological phenotypes. The study listed 150 to 200 TCR beta chains as associated with cytomegalovirus. Only TCR beta chains were sequenced in this cohort, and the absence of alpha or paired-chain data limited detectable features. In both the original and validation cohorts, the classifier was reported to diagnose cytomegalovirus status with high specificity and sensitivity. Specific HLA alleles were associated with 15,000 to 20,000 TCR beta sequences at a false discovery rate of 0.05 in a later analysis. While some public TCRs were present in many individuals, most TCR sequences turned up only very rarely across donors. HLA typing was unavailable for some donors at each locus, so association tests used only the typed subset. In vitro tests confirmed that a few of the cytomegalovirus-associated TCR beta chains recognize cytomegalovirus antigens. Roughly uniform sequencing depth across donors was assumed in presence/absence analyses, although this assumption may not hold. Assigning TCR associations to individual alleles was difficult when HLA alleles, especially DR and DQ, strongly co-occurred.

The cohort consisted of 670 or so healthy bone marrow donors. Cohort members were all nominally healthy when sampled, although unrecorded immune exposures were likely present. The donor tested CMV seronegative, placing the donor among the 352 seronegative members of the cohort. Every donor gave a peripheral blood sample, and the peripheral blood mononuclear cells from that sample were used for TCR beta sequencing. The Qiagen DNeasy Blood Extraction Kit was used to extract genomic DNA from the blood cell samples. The method was the immunoSEQ multiplex PCR assay. The multiplex PCR relied on a mix of 60 forward primers for TCR Vbeta segments and 13 reverse primers for TCR Jbeta segments. The CDR3 region of rearranged TCR beta genes was amplified from genomic DNA with a multiplex PCR assay. The Illumina HiSeq System was used to sequence the amplified TCR beta libraries as 87-base-pair reads. Concerning the study's data processing: Across the roughly 640 repertoires, a later analysis counted about 81 million unique TCR beta chains, roughly 11 million of which were shared by at least two donors. Raw reads were error-corrected and collapsed into unique sequences with a nearest-neighbor algorithm that merged closely related sequences to remove PCR and sequencing errors. CDR3 sequences were aligned to IMGT reference sequences to assign V, D and J gene segments. Each retained sequence needed at least a six-nucleotide match to both a V gene segment and a J gene segment. Rearrangements were classified as productive when the CDR3 lacked stop codons and remained in frame with V and J, and all other rearrangements were classified as non-productive. Following IMGT convention, CDR3 was defined as the stretch from the second conserved V-encoded cysteine to the conserved J-encoded phenylalanine. The earlier analysis of a few hundred of the donors excluded sequences that lacked an unambiguous match to a single V gene segment. In an earlier analysis of several hundred of the donors, a V segment was called functional when productive rearrangements were above 56.7%, and segregating when the standard deviation between donors exceeded 5%. To diagnose cytomegalovirus status from the catalog of TCR beta chain sequences, a statistical classification framework was built. V and J gene assignment, in a later analysis, came from comparing TCR nucleotide sequences with IMGT/GENE-DB human TR gene sequences. Using the TCRdist pipeline, a later analysis assigned CDR3 sequences along with most-parsimonious VDJ recombination scenarios. In a later analysis, each TCR beta chain was defined by its CDR3 amino acid sequence together with its V-gene family, and reads lacking a unique V-gene family were excluded. To address suspected cross-contamination and a sequencing artifact, a later analysis removed 450 to 700 highly shared, low-generation-probability nucleotide sequences. In a later analysis, a clonal expansion index was calculated for each public chain from normalized within-repertoire ranks of inferred template counts. Generation probabilities in a later analysis came from a VDJ recombination model fitted to out-of-frame rearrangements, and those results were checked against IGoR. In a later analysis, TCR-TCR, TCR-HLA and TCR-CMV co-occurrence was scored with hypergeometric tests, and a repertoire-size bias correction was applied to TCR pairs. A later analysis estimated false discovery rates by permuting HLA or CMV assignments 20 times. In a later analysis, co-occurring TCRs were grouped using DBSCAN, with TCRdist sequence similarity added in when clustering inside HLA-allele-positive subsets. For co-occurrence clustering, repertoires with fewer than 30,000 or more than 120,000 public chains were excluded, along with five or six repertoires with anomalous nucleotide sharing. Drawn from immuneACCESS, this table holds only the in-frame rearrangements with V and J called that TCRdb kept. Clones are partly lost; checked studies trace under half to an unresolved V gene and leave the rest unexplained. V and J calls and clone size are those listed in that table; D and trimming were worked out from the DNA. This sample is represented by fewer than 150,000 clones; 82% of them were singletons. The top ten clones comprise around 2.5% of the sample.

The germline V gene (reference sequence) provides CDR1 MNHNY and CDR2 SVGAGI. At the junction V is shortened by 8 bases and J by 2 bases, with 22 bases in between. Spanning cysteine to phenylalanine, the CDR3 consists of 16 amino acids. This entry keeps only the CDR3 DNA: 48 bases, framed from base 1. As for this clone: What this receptor recognizes is not known. No clone much larger than this one lies a single base away; base qualities are absent.

The clonotype was recovered from a woman aged 18-35 years in good health and CMV-seronegative. Sequencing input: PBMCs. The sequence links TRBV6-6 to TRBJ2-7; TRBD1 is possibly the D segment (5 matching bases). The CDR3 loop reads CASDPHGAEIAYEQYF. The sequenced DNA is TGTGCCAGCGACCCTCATGGGGCAGAAATAGCCTACGAGCAGTACTTC.